What follows are 14 T cell receptor beta chains derived from one specimen sequenced in a study of beta chain features in type 1 diabetes. Findings of the study overall: For Type 1 diabetes patients, all four CD4+ subsets carried TCRB CDR3s that were moderately but significantly shorter.

No cognate antigen is known for these TCRs. What was sequenced were expressed TCRB transcripts, since all of the isolated RNA had been reverse transcribed. Clones were read by immunoSEQ multiplex PCR, and TCRdb kept only the in-frame ones, dropping some. The sample contains about 640,000 clones, around 12% of which appear only once. Sequencing was carried out using naive CD4+ T cells from blood. The source is a man aged 30 to 45 with type 1 diabetes.

The gene calls are TRBV4-3 and TRBJ2-3; 7 nucleotides line up with TRBD2. This CDR3 region has 15 residues. Trimming at V came to 5 bases and at J to 6 bases, leaving 11 bases not matched to a gene. CDR1 and CDR2 (germline): LGHNA, YSLEER. CDR3 sequence (DNA): TGCGCCAGCAGCAGGAAGGGCGGGGGATCGGATACGCAGTATTTT. It translates to CASSRKGGGSDTQYF.

This clone was picked up a small number of times. The V call is TRBV13, the J call TRBJ1-2, with D perhaps TRBD1 (5 bases). Trimming removed 0 bases from V and 5 bases from J, with 13 bases in between. The length of the CDR3 is 15 residues. Germline CDR1 and CDR2: PRHDT and FYEKMQ (reference sequence). The CDR3 sequence: CASSLGAGRPYGYTF. Here the CDR3 DNA reads TGTGCCAGCAGCTTAGGAGCAGGGCGGCCTTATGGCTACACCTTC.

In its sample, this clone was seen a few times. This sequence joins TRBV7-2 and TRBJ2-7, with 7 bases lining up with TRBD1. The CDR3 runs 15 residues. CDR1 is SGHTA and CDR2 is FQGNSA in the germline V gene. V gave up 5 bases and J gave up 5 bases; unmatched junction bases: 12. Written as DNA, the CDR3 is TGTGCCAGCAGCGGACAGGCGACTTCTTTCCACGAGCAGTACTTC. It codes for CASSGQATSFHEQYF.

The J gene is TRBJ1-4, the V gene TRBV9; possibly TRBD1 for D (5 bases). The CDR3 spans 16 residues. The V gene lost 0 bases and the J gene lost 8 bases, with 17 bases spanning the gap. The germline CDR1 and CDR2 sequences are SGDLS and YYNGEE. CDR3 in amino acids: CASSVAPTRGEEKLFF. The DNA of the CDR3 is TGTGCCAGCAGCGTAGCACCCACGAGGGGAGAAGAAAAACTGTTTTTT.

This clone turned up a few times. The genes are TRBV2 and TRBJ1-2, with TRBD1 matching 8 bases. J lost 2 bases, V lost 4 bases, and 3 bases had no gene match. CDR1 and CDR2 from the germline V gene are SNHLY and FYNNEI. This CDR3 is 14 amino acids long. This CDR3 is CASSVYRGNYGYTF. The CDR3 nucleotides read TGTGCCAGCAGTGTCTACAGGGGGAACTATGGCTACACCTTC.

This sequence joins TRBV6-5 and TRBJ2-1; D not resolved. Between the trimmed V and J ends, which lost 5 bases and 6 bases, there was a span of 17 bases. The CDR3 loop spans 15 amino acids. The germline CDR1 and CDR2 sequences are MNHEY and SVGAGI. The CDR3 region has the DNA TGTGCCAGCAGTCCTACTGCCTTTCGAATCAATGAGCAGTTCTTC. It translates to CASSPTAFRINEQFF.

The chain uses TRBV9 and TRBJ2-7, with D tentatively TRBD2 (6 bases). Germline CDR1 SGDLS, CDR2 YYNGEE. The CDR3 length is 15 residues. With 4 bases removed from V and 3 bases from J, the gap between germline ends came to 17 bases. CDR3 in amino acids: CASSPQEGRNYEQYF. CDR3 in DNA: TGTGCCAGCAGCCCGCAGGAGGGCAGGAACTACGAGCAGTACTTC.

Worth noting for this clone: This sample includes further DNA sequences coding for the same CDR3. The chain has TRBV19 and TRBJ1-5, with D maybe TRBD1 (5 bases). The V gene's germline CDR1 is LNHDA and CDR2 SQIVND (reference sequence). The CDR3 spans 13 residues. V dropped 3 bases and J dropped 4 bases, with 7 bases sitting between them. CDR3 nucleotides: TGTGCCAGTAGTATGGGACTAAATCAGCCCCAGCATTTT. The encoded protein is CASSMGLNQPQHF.

This clone occurred many times. The chain has TRBV2 and TRBJ2-4, with 9 bases aligning to TRBD1. V shed 6 bases and J 8 bases; nucleotides not matched to a gene: 5. This CDR3 spans 13 amino acids. The V gene's germline CDR1 is SNHLY and CDR2 FYNNEI. CDR3 sequence: CASRRDRDDIQYF. CDR3 bases: TGTGCCAGCAGGAGGGACAGGGATGACATTCAGTACTTC.

As concerns this clone: Within the sample, other DNA sequences also encode this same CDR3. V usage is TRBV28 and J usage is TRBJ2-7; D call uncertain. The CDR3 extends over 11 amino acids. In germline, CDR1 is MDHEN, CDR2 SYDVKM. V lost 3 bases, J lost 6 bases, and 6 bases lay in between. CDR3 sequence reads: CASSLTREQYF. CDR3 in DNA: TGTGCCAGCAGTTTGACCCGCGAGCAGTACTTC.

The chain joins TRBV28 to TRBJ2-3; maybe TRBD2 (5 bases). Trimming left V 2 bases short and J 4 bases short, with 13 bases between. Germline values: CDR1 MDHEN, CDR2 SYDVKM. This CDR3 comprises 15 residues. The CDR3: CASSLGGNGADTQYF. The CDR3 nucleotides are TGTGCCAGCAGTTTAGGAGGCAATGGGGCAGATACGCAGTATTTT.

Regarding this clone: The sample holds other DNA sequences that translate to the same CDR3. J is TRBJ1-1 and V is TRBV6-5; D is ambiguous. Looked up from germline, CDR1 is MNHEY and CDR2 is SVGAGI. V was trimmed by 2 bases and J by 2 bases, leaving 6 bases between them. This CDR3 is built from 13 residues. CDR3 protein: CASSYRGNTEAFF. The CDR3 coding sequence is TGTGCCAGCAGTTACCGGGGAAACACTGAAGCTTTCTTT.

This clone was observed a handful of times. This chain uses TRBV7-2 with TRBJ2-2; either TRBD1 or TRBD2 may supply D (5 bases each). This CDR3 comprises 15 residues. The V end was cut by 3 bases, the J end by 4 bases, with 12 bases between. Germline V gives CDR1 SGHTA, CDR2 FQGNSA. This chain's CDR3 is CASSFDGAGTGELFF. The CDR3 DNA follows: TGTGCCAGCAGCTTCGACGGGGCGGGCACCGGGGAGCTGTTTTTT. Supplemented by reference TRBV7-2 and TRBJ2-2, the full variable domain reads GAGVSQSPSNKVTEKGKDVELRCDPISGHTALYWYRQSLGQGLEFLIYFQGNSAPDKSGLPSDRFSAERTGGSVSTLTIQRTQQEDSAVYLCASSFDGAGTGELFFGEGSRLTVL.

This clone was counted between two and nine times. The chain recombines TRBV4-3 with TRBJ1-3; no clear D gene. This CDR3 has 16 residues. CDR1 LGHNA and CDR2 YSLEER come from the germline V gene. V gave up 0 bases and J gave up 0 bases, with 9 bases separating them. The CDR3 DNA sequence: TGCGCCAGCAGCCAAGACGGCGCTCACTCTGGAAACACCATATATTTT. Amino acids: CASSQDGAHSGNTIYF.